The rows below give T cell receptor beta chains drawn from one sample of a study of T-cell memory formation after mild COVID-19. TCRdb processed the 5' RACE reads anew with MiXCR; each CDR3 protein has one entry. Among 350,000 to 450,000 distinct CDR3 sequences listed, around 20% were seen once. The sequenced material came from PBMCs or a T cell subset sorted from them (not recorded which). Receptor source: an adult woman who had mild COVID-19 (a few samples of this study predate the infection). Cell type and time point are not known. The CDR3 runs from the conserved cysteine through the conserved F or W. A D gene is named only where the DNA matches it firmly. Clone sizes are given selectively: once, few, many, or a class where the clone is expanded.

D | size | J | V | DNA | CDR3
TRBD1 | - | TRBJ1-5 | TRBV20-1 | TGCAGTGCTAGAACACCAAACAGGGGGCGGAATCAGCCCCAGCATTTT | CSARTPNRGRNQPQHF
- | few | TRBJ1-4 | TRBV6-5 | TGTGCCAGCAGTCCCGGAGGGGTTGAAAAACTGTTTTTT | CASSPGGVEKLFF
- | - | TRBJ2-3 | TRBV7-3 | TGTGCCAGCAGCCCGGGACCCCTGGGTAGCACAGATACGCAGTATTTT | CASSPGPLGSTDTQYF
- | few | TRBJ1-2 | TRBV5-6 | TGTGCCAGCAGCTCCACGGCGGGAAACTATGGCTACACCTTC | CASSSTAGNYGYTF
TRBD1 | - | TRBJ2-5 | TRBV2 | TGTGCCAGCACTGGACAGGGAGACCAAGAGACCCAGTACTTC | CASTGQGDQETQYF
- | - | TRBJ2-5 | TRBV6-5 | TGTGCCAGCAGAGATAGTGGAGAGACCCAGTACTTC | CASRDSGETQYF
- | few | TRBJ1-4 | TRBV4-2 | TGTGCCAGCAGCCAAGATCGGAGCTTAACGGGGGAAAAACTGTTTTTT | CASSQDRSLTGEKLFF
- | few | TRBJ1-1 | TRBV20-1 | TGCAGTGCTAGAGGCCTTAACACTGAAGCTTTCTTT | CSARGLNTEAFF
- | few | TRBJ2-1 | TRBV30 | TGTGCCTGGAGCCGGGACCACACCATCTACAATGAGCAGTTCTTC | CAWSRDHTIYNEQFF
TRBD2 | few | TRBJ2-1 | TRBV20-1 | TGCAGTGCTACGGGACTAGCGGAGAGTACCACGAGCTATGAGCAGTTCTTC | CSATGLAESTTSYEQFF
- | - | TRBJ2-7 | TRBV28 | TGTGCCAGCAGTTTTGAGGGTCTTTACGAGCAGTACTTC | CASSFEGLYEQYF
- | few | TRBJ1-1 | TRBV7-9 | TGTGCCAGCAGCTTACCGGCCCGGAACACTGAAGCTTTCTTT | CASSLPARNTEAFF
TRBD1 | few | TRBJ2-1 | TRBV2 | TGTGCCAGGGGGGACCGGGACAGCTACAATGAGCAGTTCTTC | CARGDRDSYNEQFF
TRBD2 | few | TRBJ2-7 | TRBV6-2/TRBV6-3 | TGTGCCAGCAGAACGGGACTAGCACCTTACGAGCAGTACTTC | CASRTGLAPYEQYF
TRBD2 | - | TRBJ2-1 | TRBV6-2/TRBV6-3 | TGTGCCAGCATCCCCGGGACTAGCTCCTACAATGAGCAGTTCTTC | CASIPGTSSYNEQFF
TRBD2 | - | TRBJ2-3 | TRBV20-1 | TGCAGTGCTGGAGAGATCGAGGGAGGGATCCGAGATACGCAGTATTTT | CSAGEIEGGIRDTQYF
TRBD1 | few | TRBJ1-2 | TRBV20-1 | TGCAGTGCCAGGGGGACTAACTATGGCTACACCTTC | CSARGTNYGYTF
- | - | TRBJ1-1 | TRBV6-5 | TGTGCCAGCAACGGGGGTCCGATCACTGAAGCTTTCTTT | CASNGGPITEAFF
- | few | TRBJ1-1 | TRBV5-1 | TGCGCCAGCAGCCCATCGGGGGATAGGGAAGCTTTCTTT | CASSPSGDREAFF
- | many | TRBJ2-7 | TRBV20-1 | TGCAGTGCTTTCCGGGGAGCGGACGGGACCTACGAGCAGTACTTC | CSAFRGADGTYEQYF
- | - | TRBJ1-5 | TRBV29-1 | TGCAGCGTTGGAGAGGCAGGTCAGCCCCAGCATTTT | CSVGEAGQPQHF
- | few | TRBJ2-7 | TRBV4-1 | TGCGCCAGCAGCCAAGATCGAGCAGGAGTGACCTACGAGCAGTACTTC | CASSQDRAGVTYEQYF
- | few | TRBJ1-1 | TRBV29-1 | TGCAGCGTTGATCGGGATCCCACTGAAGCTTTCTTT | CSVDRDPTEAFF
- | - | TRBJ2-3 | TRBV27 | TGTGCCAGCAGGGGGCAGGTCACAGATACGCAGTATTTT | CASRGQVTDTQYF
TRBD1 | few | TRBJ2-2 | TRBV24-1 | TGTGCCACCAGTGACAGACAGGGTCGGGACACCGGGGAGCTGTTTTTT | CATSDRQGRDTGELFF
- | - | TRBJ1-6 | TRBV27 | TGTGCCAGCAGTCCACCCTCGCGCAGGGGCTATAATTCACCCCTCCACTTT | CASSPPSRRGYNSPLHF
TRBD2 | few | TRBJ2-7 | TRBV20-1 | TGCAGTGCACTAGCGGGAGGGCCCGGAGGAGAGCAGTACTTC | CSALAGGPGGEQYF
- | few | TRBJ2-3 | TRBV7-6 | TGTGCCAGCAGCTGGGATCCCGAAGCGTCGTTCACAGATACGCAGTATTTT | CASSWDPEASFTDTQYF
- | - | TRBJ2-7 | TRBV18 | TGTGCCAGCTCACCCAGTGGGTGGGTGGAGGTTTACGAGCAGTACTTC | CASSPSGWVEVYEQYF
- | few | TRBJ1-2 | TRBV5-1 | TGCGCCAGCAGCCCCTCGAGCGACAGCTATGGCTACACCTTC | CASSPSSDSYGYTF
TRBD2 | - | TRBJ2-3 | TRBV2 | TGTGCCAGCAGTGAAGGGGGACCGGGACTAGCGGGAGGTCCCAGCACCACAGATACGCAGTATTTT | CASSEGGPGLAGGPSTTDTQYF
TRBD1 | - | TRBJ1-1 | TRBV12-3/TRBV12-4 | TGTGCCAGCAGAATACAGGGGGTTAACACTGAAGCTTTCTTT | CASRIQGVNTEAFF